A single sample gave rise to the 31 T cell receptor beta chains below, sequenced in a study of cytomegalovirus exposure and HLA in healthy donors. Primers for the PCR totalled 60 Vbeta and 13 Jbeta. Profiled with immunoSEQ multiplex PCR; TCRdb holds only in-frame clones, not every one. The data show about 92,000 clones, roughly 81% seen once. Sequenced: PBMCs. The origin of the receptors is a woman aged 18-30 years in good health and CMV-seropositive.

The chain employs TRBV28 and TRBJ1-5; maybe TRBD1 (6 bases). The V end lost 6 bases, the J end lost 13 bases, and 19 bases lay between the germline ends. Germline loops: CDR1 MDHEN, CDR2 SYDVKM. This CDR3 is 13 amino acids long. The CDR3 here is CASRLQTGKRQHF. The CDR3 region has the DNA TGTGCCAGCAGACTACAAACAGGGAAAAGGCAGCATTTT.

This chain links TRBV6-6 with TRBJ2-7; a possible D gene is TRBD2 (5 bases). Germline assignment: CDR1 MNHNY and CDR2 SVGAGI (reference sequence). Trimming stripped 7 bases from V and 2 bases from J, with 15 bases between. The CDR3 has 14 amino acids. CDR3 region: CASTLFPGAYEQYF. The DNA of the CDR3 is TGTGCCAGCACCCTATTTCCCGGGGCCTACGAGCAGTACTTC.

V and J are TRBV10-1 and TRBJ2-7; 11 bases align to TRBD2. CDR1 and CDR2 (germline): WNHNN, SYGVQD (reference sequence). The CDR3 covers 15 residues. After removal of 6 bases from V and 3 bases from J, the junction contained 7 bases not matched to a gene. DNA of the CDR3: TGCGCCAGCAGCCAAGGGACTAGCGGAGACTACGAGCAGTACTTC. It is translated as CASSQGTSGDYEQYF.

The chain has TRBV5-4 and TRBJ2-1, with a weak D call TRBD2 (7 bases). V was shortened by 5 bases and J by 2 bases, with 14 bases between the two germline ends. CDR1 and CDR2 from the germline V gene are SGHNT and YYREEE (reference sequence). The CDR3 runs 15 residues. CDR3 sequence reads: CASRKDSGAYNEQFF. The CDR3 nucleotides read TGTGCCAGCAGAAAGGACAGCGGGGCCTACAATGAGCAGTTCTTC.

This chain uses TRBV6-1 with TRBJ1-1, with D uncertain. Trimming shortened V by 5 bases and J by 1 base, and 14 bases separated the two germline ends. Germline values: CDR1 MNHNS, CDR2 SASEGT. There are 15 residues in the CDR3. The CDR3 region has the DNA TGTGCCAGCAGTCCGCTGGGCGCCTGGAACACTGAAGCTTTCTTT. Translated: CASSPLGAWNTEAFF.

V gene TRBV7-9 combines with J gene TRBJ1-4; D may be TRBD1 (6 bases). Germline CDR1 SEHNR, CDR2 FQNEAQ (reference sequence). The CDR3 covers 18 residues. V was cut by 3 bases and J by 1 base, with 18 bases left in between. The CDR3 spells CASSFYPPRGQTNEKLFF. In DNA form, the CDR3 reads TGTGCCAGCAGCTTTTACCCCCCGAGGGGACAAACTAATGAAAAACTGTTTTTT.

The V and J genes are TRBV6-5 and TRBJ2-3; 8 nucleotides line up with TRBD1. V was clipped by 5 bases and J by 6 bases; unmatched bases: 10. Germline CDR1 and CDR2: MNHEY and SVGAGI. CDR3 size: 15 residues. In DNA, the CDR3 is TGTGCCAGCAGTGCGGAAGGACAGGGAACGGATACGCAGTATTTT. As protein: CASSAEGQGTDTQYF.

The chain employs TRBV7-9 and TRBJ1-6; TRBD1 is a possible D gene (5 bases). V dropped 8 bases and J dropped 5 bases, with 13 bases sitting between them. The germline V gene encodes CDR1 SEHNR and CDR2 FQNEAQ (reference sequence). This CDR3 spans 14 amino acids. The CDR3, as DNA: TGTGCCAGCTCGGGGGGTCCTAATAATTCACCCCTCCACTTT. This gives the protein CASSGGPNNSPLHF.

The chain recombines TRBV7-2 with TRBJ1-5; the match to TRBD1 covers 8 bases. The CDR3 has 13 residues. V lost 7 bases, J lost 6 bases, and 5 bases stayed unmatched. Germline V gene sequence: CDR1 SGHTA, CDR2 FQGNSA. The CDR3 sequence is CASKDREGQPQHF. The CDR3 region has the DNA TGTGCCAGCAAGGACAGGGAGGGTCAGCCCCAGCATTTT.

The rearrangement joins TRBV6-1 to TRBJ1-6; D possibly corresponds to TRBD1 (5 bases). Germline values: CDR1 MNHNS, CDR2 SASEGT. V lost 7 bases and J 6 bases, leaving 13 bases between the germline ends. CDR3 size: 14 residues. CDR3 coding DNA: TGTGCCAGCAACCTACTCAGGGTTAATTCACCCCTCCACTTT. It is translated as CASNLLRVNSPLHF.

V gene TRBV7-8 combines with J gene TRBJ1-5; D is possibly TRBD1 (5 bases). The CDR3 has 15 residues. V was shortened by 5 bases and J by 1 base, with 12 bases between the two germline ends. The V gene's germline CDR1 is SGHVS and CDR2 FQNEAQ. The CDR3 protein is CASSMRGISNQPQHF. CDR3 nucleotide sequence: TGTGCCAGCAGCATGCGGGGGATCAGCAATCAGCCCCAGCATTTT.

The rearrangement links TRBV20-1 to TRBJ2-1; D remains unclear. This CDR3 has 11 residues. V lost 6 bases and J lost 3, with 6 bases in between. Germline V gives CDR1 DFQATT, CDR2 SNEGSKA (reference sequence). The CDR3 reads CSAPDYNEQFF. The DNA of the CDR3 is TGCAGTGCCCCAGACTACAATGAGCAGTTCTTC.

V gene TRBV5-3 combines with J gene TRBJ2-7; TRBD1 matches 12 bases. TRBV5-3 is an open reading frame whose function is uncertain. Trimming removed 7 bases from V and 3 bases from J; junction bases left unmatched: 17. CDR3 length equals 18 residues. This chain's CDR3 is CARGGTGGFLGFLYEQYF. CDR3 sequence (DNA): TGTGCCAGAGGCGGGACAGGGGGCTTCCTGGGTTTCCTCTACGAGCAGTACTTC.

This sequence joins TRBV4-1 and TRBJ2-7, with 12 bases identical to TRBD2. V dropped 1 base and J dropped 1; count of bases not matched to a gene: 2. CDR3 length equals 16 residues. The germline V gene has CDR1 MGHRA and CDR2 YSYEKL. The CDR3 sequence: CASSQALAGGSYEQYF. CDR3 DNA: TGCGCCAGCAGCCAAGCACTAGCGGGAGGATCCTACGAGCAGTACTTC.

This sequence joins TRBV6-6 and TRBJ2-5, with unresolved D. CDR3 length equals 14 residues. Germline V gene lookup returns CDR1 MNHNY and CDR2 SVGAGI (reference sequence). V dropped 0 bases and J dropped 2 bases, with 7 bases sitting between them. In DNA form, the CDR3 reads TGTGCCAGCAGTTACTCGGCAGCGCAAGAGACCCAGTACTTC. The encoded protein is CASSYSAAQETQYF.

Only a few counts were recorded for this clone. The V call is TRBV4-1, the J call TRBJ2-7, with D possibly matching TRBD1 (6 bases). Trimming pared 2 bases from V and 2 bases from J, leaving 13 bases between. Germline V gene lookup returns CDR1 MGHRA and CDR2 YSYEKL. The CDR3 covers 15 residues. In DNA, the CDR3 is TGCGCCAGCAGCCAAAGCCCAGGGGCGCCCTACGAGCAGTACTTC. Translating it yields CASSQSPGAPYEQYF.

This clone was seen a few times. The gene calls are TRBV13 and TRBJ2-3; 7 positions match TRBD2. Germline loops: CDR1 PRHDT, CDR2 FYEKMQ (reference sequence). This CDR3 has 15 amino acids. J was trimmed by 2 bases and V by 4 bases; bases with no gene match: 6. Here the CDR3 reads CASSYGTINTDTQYF. For the CDR3, the DNA is TGTGCCAGCAGCTACGGGACTATTAACACAGATACGCAGTATTTT.

The gene calls are TRBV5-6 and TRBJ2-2; D is unclear. The germline CDR1 and CDR2 sequences are SGHDT and YYEEEE. The CDR3 has 12 residues. V lost 4 bases, J lost 1 base, and 2 bases lay in between. The CDR3 here is CASSLNTGELFF. Here the CDR3 DNA reads TGTGCCAGCAGCCTGAACACCGGGGAGCTGTTTTTT.

This clone was detected a few times. The V and J genes are TRBV4-1 and TRBJ2-1, with 7 bases aligning to TRBD1. Germline V lookup: CDR1 MGHRA, CDR2 YSYEKL. The trim removed 10 bases at V and 2 bases at J, leaving 14 bases unmatched. The CDR3 sequence is 16 residues long. Here the CDR3 reads CANRLGQVPPYNEQFF. In nucleotides, the CDR3 is TGCGCCAATCGACTCGGACAGGTTCCCCCCTACAATGAGCAGTTCTTC.

The rearrangement uses TRBV6-5 and TRBJ2-2; possible D gene TRBD1, 6 bases. Germline loops: CDR1 MNHEY, CDR2 SVGAGI. The CDR3 has 13 amino acids. V lost 5 bases to trimming and J lost 6 bases, with 10 bases between them. As DNA, the CDR3 is TGTGCCAGCAGTCCCACAGGGCCCGGGGAGCTGTTTTTT. Residues: CASSPTGPGELFF.

The gene calls are TRBV10-2 and TRBJ2-1, with 12 nucleotides matching TRBD2. The CDR3 runs to 16 residues. Trimming removed 2 bases from V and 10 bases from J; junction bases left unmatched: 9. Germline CDR1 reads WSHSY; CDR2 reads SAAADI. CDR3 sequence (DNA): TGCGCCAGCAGTGAGCCTCGGACTAGCGGGAATCGCGAGCAGTTCTTC. This codes for CASSEPRTSGNREQFF.

V gene TRBV19 combines with J gene TRBJ1-2; TRBD1 is a possible D gene (6 bases). There are 14 residues in the CDR3. Germline V gene lookup returns CDR1 LNHDA and CDR2 SQIVND (reference sequence). V was shortened by 5 bases and J by 5 bases, with 15 bases between the two germline ends. The CDR3 nucleotides are TGTGCCAGTAGTCGACAGGATAGGCGATATGGCTACACCTTC. Translating it yields CASSRQDRRYGYTF.

The chain combines TRBV25-1 with TRBJ2-3, with D possibly matching TRBD2 (5 bases). Trimming removed 2 bases at V and 0 bases at J, with 6 bases between. CDR3 length equals 14 residues. Per the germline V gene, CDR1 is MGHDK and CDR2 is SYGVNS. The CDR3 DNA follows: TGTGCCAGCAGTGAACCGGGGAGCACAGATACGCAGTATTTT. It encodes CASSEPGSTDTQYF.

This chain connects TRBV25-1 to TRBJ2-1; 7 positions agree with TRBD1. V was pared by 5 bases and J by 0 bases, with 4 bases of the junction left unmatched. The germline CDR1 and CDR2 sequences are MGHDK and SYGVNS. CDR3 length equals 15 residues. CDR3 sequence (DNA): TGTGCCAGCAGTCTCCGGGACAGCTCCTACAATGAGCAGTTCTTC. This gives the protein CASSLRDSSYNEQFF.

The CDR3 DNA reads as TGTGCCAGCAGTATCGGGACAGGGGGAGGTGGTGAGCAGTTCTTC. It specifies CASSIGTGGGGEQFF. The chain has TRBV6-4 and TRBJ2-1; TRBD1 aligns across 11 bases. This CDR3 comprises 15 residues. CDR1 is MRHNA, CDR2 SNTAGT, per germline. V lost 5 bases, J lost 9 bases, and 9 bases stayed unmatched.

V is TRBV7-6 and J is TRBJ2-7; the match to TRBD1 covers 10 bases. Germline CDR1 and CDR2: SGHVS and FNYEAQ. V was pared by 3 bases and J by 4 bases, with 3 bases of the junction left unmatched. This CDR3 is built from 14 residues. This chain's CDR3 is CASSLDRGAYEQYF. CDR3 coding DNA: TGTGCCAGCAGCTTGGACAGGGGGGCTTACGAGCAGTACTTC.

The genes are TRBV5-1 and TRBJ2-7, with 10 nucleotides matching TRBD1. Unmatched junction bases numbered 8, after V lost 2 bases and J lost 3 bases. The CDR3 contains 16 residues. Per germline, CDR1 SGHRS and CDR2 YFSETQ. CDR3 DNA: TGCGCCAGCAGCTTTGGGCCGGGACAGGGGATCTACGAGCAGTACTTC. Translated: CASSFGPGQGIYEQYF.

This sequence joins TRBV6-4 and TRBJ2-5; 7 positions match TRBD2. The CDR3 extends over 14 amino acids. Trimming removed 7 bases from V and 5 bases from J; junction bases left unmatched: 10. Germline V gives CDR1 MRHNA, CDR2 SNTAGT. CDR3: CASIGGCMRETQYF. Written as DNA, the CDR3 is TGTGCCAGCATCGGGGGGTGTATGAGGGAGACCCAGTACTTC.

The rearrangement joins TRBV5-6 to TRBJ2-7; TRBD1 agrees at 9 bases. The germline gives CDR1 SGHDT, CDR2 YYEEEE. With V trimmed by 3 bases and J by 4 bases, 8 bases remained unmatched. This CDR3 has 15 amino acids. CDR3 loop: CASSWDRAEGYEQYF. The CDR3 coding sequence is TGTGCCAGCAGCTGGGACAGGGCGGAGGGTTACGAGCAGTACTTC.

The rearrangement links TRBV5-1 to TRBJ1-2; 7 positions agree with TRBD1. The CDR3 spans 15 residues. The J segment lost 7 bases and the V segment lost 7 bases, leaving 16 bases of the junction unmatched. The germline V gene has CDR1 SGHRS and CDR2 YFSETQ. CDR3 bases: TGCGCCAGCTCCGGACAGGTCCACACGACCGGTGGCTACACCTTC. Protein sequence: CASSGQVHTTGGYTF.

The gene calls are TRBV9 and TRBJ1-2; the D gene is possibly TRBD1 (5 bases). The V gene lost 0 bases and the J gene lost 3 bases, with 12 bases spanning the gap. This CDR3 is 15 amino acids long. Germline lookup yields CDR1 SGDLS and CDR2 YYNGEE. CDR3 region: CASSVAKGQDYGYTF. CDR3 nucleotides: TGTGCCAGCAGCGTAGCAAAGGGGCAGGACTATGGCTACACCTTC.